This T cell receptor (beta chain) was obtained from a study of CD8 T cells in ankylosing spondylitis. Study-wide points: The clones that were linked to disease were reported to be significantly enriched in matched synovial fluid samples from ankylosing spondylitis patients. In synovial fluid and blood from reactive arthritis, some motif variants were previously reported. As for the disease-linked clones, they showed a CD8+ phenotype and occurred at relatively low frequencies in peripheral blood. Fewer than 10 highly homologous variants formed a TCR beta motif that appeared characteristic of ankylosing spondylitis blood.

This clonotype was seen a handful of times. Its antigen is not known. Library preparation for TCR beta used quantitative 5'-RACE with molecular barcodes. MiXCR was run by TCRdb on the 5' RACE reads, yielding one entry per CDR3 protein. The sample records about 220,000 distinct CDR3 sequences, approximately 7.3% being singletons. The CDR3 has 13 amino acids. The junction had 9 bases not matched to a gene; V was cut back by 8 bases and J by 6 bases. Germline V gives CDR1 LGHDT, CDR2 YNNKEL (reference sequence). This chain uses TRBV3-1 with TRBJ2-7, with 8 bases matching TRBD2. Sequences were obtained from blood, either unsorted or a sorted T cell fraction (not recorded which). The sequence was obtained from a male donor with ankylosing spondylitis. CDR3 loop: CASRATGGLEQYF. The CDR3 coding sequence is TGTGCCAGCCGCGCCACGGGGGGGCTCGAGCAGTACTTC.